This T cell receptor beta chain was recovered during a study of cytomegalovirus exposure and HLA in healthy donors. TCRdb keeps only in-frame clones here, not all; method: immunoSEQ multiplex PCR. The sample includes 200,000 to 300,000 clones, less than 95% of them seen just once. From germline, CDR1 is WSHSY and CDR2 SAAADI. The CDR3 has 16 residues. Trimming left V 6 bases short and J 0 bases short, with 15 bases between. The clonotype comes from a woman aged 25 to 45 in good health and CMV-seronegative. The sample consisted of PBMCs. This chain joins TRBV10-2 and TRBJ2-1, with D tentatively TRBD1 or TRBD2 (5 bases each). CDR3 bases: TGCGCCAGCAGGGGTCTTGAGGGGAGCTCCTACAATGAGCAGTTCTTC. It codes for CASRGLEGSSYNEQFF.